This T cell receptor beta chain came from a study of beta chain features in type 1 diabetes. This CDR3 has 18 residues. Germline CDR1 and CDR2: MNHEY and SMNVEV (reference sequence). The ends lost 0 bases at V and 7 bases at J; junction bases unmatched: 11. Remarks on this clone: Its antigen is not known.

Study observations and caveats: TCRB CDR3 length was moderately but significantly reduced in all four CD4+ subsets of Type 1 diabetes patients.

Expressed TCRB transcripts got sequenced, as all isolated RNA was reverse transcribed. The repertoire was sequenced with immunoSEQ multiplex PCR; TCRdb's copy has only in-frame clones and lacks some. This sample has more than 100,000 clones, with approximately 30% found just once. Material for sequencing was central memory CD4+ T cells from blood. The rearrangement joins TRBV27 to TRBJ1-4; 10 bases align to TRBD1. This TCR derives from a woman under 30 with type 1 diabetes. The DNA for the CDR3 is TGTGCCAGCAGTTTATCGGAACGACAGGGGGCCAGGGGTGAAAAACTGTTTTTT. It encodes CASSLSERQGARGEKLFF. Full variable domain (remainder filled in from reference TRBV27 and TRBJ1-4): EAQVTQNPRYLITVTGKKLTVTCSQNMNHEYMSWYRQDPGLGLRQIYYSMNVEVTDKGDVPEGYKVSRKEKRNFPLILESPSPNQTSLYFCASSLSERQGARGEKLFFGSGTQLSVL.